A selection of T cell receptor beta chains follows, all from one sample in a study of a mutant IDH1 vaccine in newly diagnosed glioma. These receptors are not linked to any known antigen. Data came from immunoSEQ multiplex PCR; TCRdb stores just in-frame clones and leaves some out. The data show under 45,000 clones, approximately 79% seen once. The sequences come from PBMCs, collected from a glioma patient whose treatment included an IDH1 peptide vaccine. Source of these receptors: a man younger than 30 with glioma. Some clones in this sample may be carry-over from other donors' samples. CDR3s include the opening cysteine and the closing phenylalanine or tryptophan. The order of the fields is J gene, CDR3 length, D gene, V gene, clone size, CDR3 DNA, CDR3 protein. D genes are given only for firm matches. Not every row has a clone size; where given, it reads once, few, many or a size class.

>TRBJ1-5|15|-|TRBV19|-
TGTGCCAGTACTCTCGGACAGTATAGCAATCAGTCCCAGCATTTT
CASTLGQYSNQSQHF
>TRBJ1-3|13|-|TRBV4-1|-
TGCGCCAAACACAGACACTCTGGAAACACCATATATTTT
CAKHRHSGNTIYF
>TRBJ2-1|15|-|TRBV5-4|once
TGTGCCAGCAGCCTGACTAGTTCTTCCTACAATGAGCAGTTCTTC
CASSLTSSSYNEQFF
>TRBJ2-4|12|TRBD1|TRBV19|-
TGTGCCAGTAGTCCGCGATGGGACAGGTTCATCTTC
CASSPRWDRFIF
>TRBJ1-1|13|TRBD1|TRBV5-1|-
TGCGCCAGCAGCGCGGACAGGCAAGAAACGGCTTTCTTT
CASSADRQETAFF
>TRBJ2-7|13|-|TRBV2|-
TGTGCCAGCACCGAGGGGGGTTTCTACGAGCAGTACTTC
CASTEGGFYEQYF
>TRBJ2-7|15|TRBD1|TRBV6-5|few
TGTGCCAGCAGTTACTCCGGGACAGGGGGCTACGAGCAGTACTTC
CASSYSGTGGYEQYF
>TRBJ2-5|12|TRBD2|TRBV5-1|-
TGCGCCAGCAGCAGGGAGGGGGAGACCCAGTACTTC
CASSREGETQYF
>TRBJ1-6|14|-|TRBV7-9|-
TGTGCCAGCAGCTTAGAGACAGATAATTCACCCCTCCACTTT
CASSLETDNSPLHF
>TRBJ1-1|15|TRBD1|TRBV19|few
TGTGCCAGTAGCTATCCGGGACAGGGCATGACTGAAGCTTTCTTT
CASSYPGQGMTEAFF
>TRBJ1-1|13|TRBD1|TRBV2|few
TGTGCCAGCAGGATAACAGGGGGCACTGAAGCTTTCTTT
CASRITGGTEAFF
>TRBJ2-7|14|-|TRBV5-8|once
TGTGCCAGCAGCCTGGGACGGAACTCCTACGAGCAGTACTTC
CASSLGRNSYEQYF
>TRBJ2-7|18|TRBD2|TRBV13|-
TGTGCCAGCAGCATGGGGACTAGCGGGGGGCCGAGCTCCTACGAGCAGTACTTC
CASSMGTSGGPSSYEQYF
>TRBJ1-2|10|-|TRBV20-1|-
TGCAGTGCTAGTGAGGGTGGCTACACCTTC
CSASEGGYTF
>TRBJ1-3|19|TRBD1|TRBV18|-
TGTGCCAGCTCACCACATAAAAGGACAGGGTCGTCGGGTGGAAACACCATATATTTT
CASSPHKRTGSSGGNTIYF
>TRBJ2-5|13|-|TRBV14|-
TGTGCCAGCAGCCAAGAAAACCAAGAGACCCAGTACTTC
CASSQENQETQYF
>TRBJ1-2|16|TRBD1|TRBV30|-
TGTGCCTGGAGTGGGACAGGGCCTGTCGATGCCTATGGCTACACCTTC
CAWSGTGPVDAYGYTF
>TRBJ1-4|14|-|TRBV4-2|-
TGTGCCAGCAGCCGGGACGCAACTAATGAAAAACTGTTTTTT
CASSRDATNEKLFF
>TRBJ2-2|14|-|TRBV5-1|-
TGCGCCAGCAGCTTGGCGTTGTTTCCCGGGGAGCTGTTTTTT
CASSLALFPGELFF
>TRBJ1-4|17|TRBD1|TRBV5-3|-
TGTGCCAGAAGCAAATCTCGTCCCAGGGGGTATAATGAAAAACTGTTTTTT
CARSKSRPRGYNEKLFF
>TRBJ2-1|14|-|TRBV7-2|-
TGTGCCAGCAGCTTAGCGCTTGCGGGCAATGAGCAGTTCTTC
CASSLALAGNEQFF
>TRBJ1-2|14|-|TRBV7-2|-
TGTGCCAGCAGCTTAGGGGATCTGGGCTATGGCTACACCTTC
CASSLGDLGYGYTF
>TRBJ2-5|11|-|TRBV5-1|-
TGCGCCAGCCGGGACCAAGAGACCCAGTACTTC
CASRDQETQYF
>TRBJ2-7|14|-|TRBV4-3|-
TGCGCCAGCAGCCAAGAACGTGGGTGGGGGGAGCAGTACTTC
CASSQERGWGEQYF
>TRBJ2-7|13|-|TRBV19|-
TGTGCCAGTAGTAAGGGCCCGACCTACGAGCAGTACTTC
CASSKGPTYEQYF
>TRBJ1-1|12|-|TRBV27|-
TGTGCCAGCAGCAGTGGGTACACTGAAGCTTTCTTT
CASSSGYTEAFF
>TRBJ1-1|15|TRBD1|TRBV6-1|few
TGTGCCAGCAGTGAAGCGGGACAGGGGGCCTCTGAAGCTTTCTTT
CASSEAGQGASEAFF
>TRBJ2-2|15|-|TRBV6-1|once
TGTGCCAGCAGGGAGTCCGAGGTTAACACCGGGGAGCTGTTTTTT
CASRESEVNTGELFF
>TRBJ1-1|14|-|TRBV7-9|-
TGTGCCAGCAGCTTACAGGGTAAGAACACTGAAGCTTTCTTT
CASSLQGKNTEAFF
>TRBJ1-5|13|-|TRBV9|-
TGTGCCAGCAGCGTAGGGCAGGGCCAGCCCCAGCATTTT
CASSVGQGQPQHF
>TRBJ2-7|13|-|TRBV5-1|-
TGCGCCAGCGGACCTCCTAACTCCTACGAGCAGTACTTC
CASGPPNSYEQYF
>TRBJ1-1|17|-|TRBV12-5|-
TGTGCTAGTGGTTTGGTAGCGGGTCCCCGAATTAACACTGAAGCTTTCTTT
CASGLVAGPRINTEAFF
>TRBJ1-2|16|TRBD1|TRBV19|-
TGTGCCAGTAGCTCCGGGACAGGGCGAATTGCGGATGGCTACACCTTC
CASSSGTGRIADGYTF
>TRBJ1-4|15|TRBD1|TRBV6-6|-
TGTGCCAGCAGTCGCGCGACAGGGCGTAATGAAGAACTGTTTTTT
CASSRATGRNEELFF
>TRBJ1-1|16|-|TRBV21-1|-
TGTGCCAGCAGCAAAGAACGCGGACAAGGGAACACTGAAGCTTTCTTT
CASSKERGQGNTEAFF
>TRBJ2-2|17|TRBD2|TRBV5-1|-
TGCGCCAGCAGCTCCCCCCGCAGGGAGGGCCCGAGGGGGGAGCTGTTTTTT
CASSSPRREGPRGELFF
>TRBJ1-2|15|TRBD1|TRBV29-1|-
TGCAGCGTTGAATCCGGGACAGATTTGAGGCTTGGCTACACCTTC
CSVESGTDLRLGYTF
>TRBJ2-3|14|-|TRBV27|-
TGTGCCAGCAGGCGCAGTTCTAGCACAGATACGCAGTATTTT
CASRRSSSTDTQYF
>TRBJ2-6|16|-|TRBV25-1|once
TGTGCCAGCAGTGTCTCGGGGGCGCGGGGGGCCAACGTCCTGACTTTC
CASSVSGARGANVLTF
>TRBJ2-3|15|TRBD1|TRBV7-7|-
TGTGCTAGCAGCCCCGGGACAGGGAACACAGATACGCAGTATTTT
CASSPGTGNTDTQYF
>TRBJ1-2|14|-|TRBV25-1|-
TGTGCCAGCAGACCGGGACACCAAGCCTATGGCTACACCTTC
CASRPGHQAYGYTF
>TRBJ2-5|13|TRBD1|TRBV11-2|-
TGTGCCAGCAGCTCCGACAGGGTGGAGACCCAGTACTTC
CASSSDRVETQYF
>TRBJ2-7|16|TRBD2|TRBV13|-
TGTGCCAGCAGCTTACGACTAGCGGGAGGACATTACGAGCAGTACTTC
CASSLRLAGGHYEQYF
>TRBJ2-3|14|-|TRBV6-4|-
TGTGCCAGCAGTGGCTGCTGGTCCACAGATACGCAGTATTTT
CASSGCWSTDTQYF
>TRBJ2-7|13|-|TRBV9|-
TGTGCCAGCAGCGTAACGGAGAACTACGAGCAGTACTTC
CASSVTENYEQYF